The 29 T cell receptor beta chains given below trace back to one sample, sequenced in a study of neurological immune-mediated disorders. Each CDR3 protein is one row after TCRdb ran MiXCR on the 5' RACE reads. The sample shows approximately 48,000 distinct CDR3 sequences, 9% to 12% of them seen only once. The source material was PBMCs. Receptors originate from a man between 65 and 85 years old with HTLV-1-associated myelopathy (HAM/TSP).

Only a few counts were recorded for this clonotype. This chain links TRBV7-9 with TRBJ2-3; D is uncertain. Per the germline V gene, CDR1 is SEHNR and CDR2 is FQNEAQ (reference sequence). The ends were cut back, 3 bases at V and 2 bases at J, with 12 bases in the middle. This CDR3 spans 15 amino acids. The DNA for the CDR3 is TGTGCCAGCAGCTTTGGCTTAGGAAACACAGATACGCAGTATTTT. It codes for CASSFGLGNTDTQYF.

This clonotype was counted at least ten times. The rearrangement joins TRBV6-2 or TRBV6-3 to TRBJ1-2; 7 bases line up with TRBD1. The CDR3 contains 18 residues. With V trimmed by 2 bases and J by 4 bases, 16 bases remained unmatched. In germline, CDR1 is MNHEY, CDR2 SVGEGT. The CDR3 protein is CASSYATRSRGRGYGYTF. The CDR3 DNA is TGTGCCAGCAGTTACGCTACACGCTCTAGGGGGCGCGGCTATGGCTACACCTTC.

This clonotype was counted at least ten times. The chain is built from TRBV7-9 and TRBJ1-4; the D is unclear. Trimming cost V 9 bases and J 4 bases, with 9 bases left between them. The CDR3 is 12 amino acids. CDR1 and CDR2 from the germline V gene are SEHNR and FQNEAQ (reference sequence). The CDR3 loop reads CASAPNNEKLFF. CDR3 sequence (DNA): TGTGCCAGTGCACCCAATAATGAAAAACTGTTTTTT.

This clonotype occurred many times. The rearrangement uses TRBV12-3 or TRBV12-4 and TRBJ2-7; D possibly matches TRBD1 or TRBD2 (5 bases each). The CDR3 runs to 13 residues. Trimming shortened V by 6 bases and J by 2 bases, and 11 bases separated the two germline ends. This CDR3 reads CASRGDRAYEQYF. The CDR3 coding sequence is TGTGCCAGCAGGGGGGACCGCGCCTACGAGCAGTACTTC.

Ten or more counts support this clonotype. V and J are TRBV3-1 and TRBJ2-7, with D tentatively TRBD1 (5 bases). Per germline, CDR1 LGHDT and CDR2 YNNKEL (reference sequence). V was clipped by 4 bases and J by 1 base, with 17 bases between them. The CDR3 totals 16 residues. The CDR3 nucleotides are TGTGCCAGCAGCCCCTTGTGGGGCGCCCTATCCTACGAGCAGTACTTC. Translating it yields CASSPLWGALSYEQYF.

The rearrangement links TRBV6-1 to TRBJ2-2; 9 bases fit TRBD1. Germline CDR1 MNHNS, CDR2 SASEGT. This CDR3 region has 17 residues. The V gene end was trimmed by 11 bases and the J gene end by 4 bases; junction bases not matched to a gene: 17. For the CDR3, the DNA is TGTGCCGAATCAGCTTTGGGACAGGGAGGTAGCACCGGGGAGCTGTTTTTT. Protein sequence: CAESALGQGGSTGELFF.

Many counts were recorded for this clonotype. The rearrangement links TRBV7-2 to TRBJ1-6; TRBD1 is a possible D gene (5 bases). This CDR3 is 15 amino acids long. Germline CDR1 reads SGHTA; CDR2 reads FQGNSA. Between the trimmed V and J ends, which lost 3 bases and 8 bases, there was a span of 14 bases. The CDR3 sequence: CASSLKRQRDSPLHF. Written as DNA, the CDR3 is TGTGCCAGCAGCTTGAAGAGACAGAGGGATTCACCCCTCCACTTT.

This clonotype was picked up many times. The chain is built from TRBV18 and TRBJ1-1; D remains unclear. From germline, CDR1 is KGHSH and CDR2 LQKENI. V lost 4 bases, J lost 6 bases, and 12 bases lay in between. The CDR3 has 13 residues. The CDR3 sequence: CASSLSFRAEAFF. The CDR3 DNA is TGTGCCAGCTCACTATCCTTCCGGGCTGAAGCTTTCTTT.

On this clonotype: A much larger clone is a single base away; this may be a read error. The chain is built from TRBV11-2 and TRBJ2-1; TRBD1 might be the D (5 bases). Germline values: CDR1 SGHAT, CDR2 FQNNGV. The CDR3 is 17 residues long. CDR3 loop: CSSSLVGRGYGNNEQFF. CDR3 coding DNA: TGTTCCAGCAGCTTAGTAGGTAGGGGCTATGGAAACAATGAGCAGTTCTTC.

This clonotype was seen many times. V usage is TRBV6-2 or TRBV6-3 and J usage is TRBJ1-2; D gene ambiguous. From germline, CDR1 is MNHEY and CDR2 SVGEGT. The CDR3 runs 14 residues. V was pared by 6 bases and J by 3 bases, with 14 bases between. The CDR3 loop reads CASRINRDYYGYTF. CDR3 DNA: TGTGCCAGCAGGATAAATAGGGATTACTATGGCTACACCTTC.

At least ten counts were recorded for this clonotype. V and J are TRBV20-1 and TRBJ2-1; D is possibly TRBD1 (8 bases). Germline V gene lookup returns CDR1 DFQATT and CDR2 SNEGSKA (reference sequence). V lost 5 bases, J lost 5 bases, and 22 bases lay in between. The CDR3 consists of 16 residues. The CDR3 DNA sequence: TGCAGTGCTCCCAAGGGGGGGACAGGTGGGAACAATGAGCAGTTCTTC. It codes for CSAPKGGTGGNNEQFF.

Many counts were recorded for this clonotype. The chain couples TRBV20-1 to TRBJ1-6; weak D call: TRBD1 (5 bases). With 3 bases removed from V and 7 bases from J, the gap between germline ends came to 19 bases. Per germline, CDR1 DFQATT and CDR2 SNEGSKA (reference sequence). This CDR3 spans 16 amino acids. CDR3 sequence reads: CSARLSGTRGNSPLHF. CDR3 coding DNA: TGCAGTGCTAGGTTGTCAGGGACGCGCGGAAATTCACCCCTCCACTTT.

This clonotype was picked up many times. The CDR3 is CASTLLRDTHQYGYTF. DNA for the CDR3: TGTGCCAGCACCCTCCTGCGGGACACCCATCAGTATGGCTACACCTTC. V and J are TRBV6-5 and TRBJ1-2, with D possibly matching TRBD1 (6 bases). The CDR3 consists of 16 residues. Trimming took off 7 bases at V and 5 bases at J, with 23 bases between the two ends. From germline, CDR1 is MNHEY and CDR2 SVGAGI.

This clonotype has ten or more counts. This chain uses TRBV9 with TRBJ2-1; TRBD1 matches 8 bases. The CDR3 is 14 amino acids. After removal of 4 bases from V and 6 bases from J, the junction contained 6 bases not matched to a gene. The V gene's germline CDR1 is SGDLS and CDR2 YYNGEE. The CDR3: CASSPRTGFNEQFF. As DNA, the CDR3 is TGTGCCAGCAGCCCGAGGACAGGGTTCAATGAGCAGTTCTTC.

In this sample, this clonotype turned up many times. The CDR3 loop reads CASSTASGAYEQYF. The CDR3 nucleotides are TGTGCCAGCAGCACAGCCTCTGGGGCTTACGAGCAGTACTTC. The rearrangement uses TRBV25-1 and TRBJ2-7, with D perhaps TRBD1 (5 bases). This CDR3 region has 14 residues. Germline loops: CDR1 MGHDK, CDR2 SYGVNS. V was pared by 6 bases and J by 4 bases, with 16 bases between.

Ten or more counts support this clonotype. A much larger clone sits a single nucleotide away, making a read error possible. J is TRBJ1-5 and V is TRBV12-3 or TRBV12-4; unclear D gene. This CDR3 is 13 amino acids long. V gave up 6 bases and J gave up 0 bases, with 6 bases separating them. The DNA for the CDR3 is TGTGCCAGCAGCCCAAATAGCAATCAGCCCCAGCATTTT. Its translation is CASSPNSNQPQHF.

Concerning this clonotype: The junction differs from germline at one of its ends, possibly a read error. The chain joins TRBV12-3 or TRBV12-4 to TRBJ1-1, with D possibly TRBD1 on 6 matching bases. This CDR3 region has 13 residues. CDR3 in DNA: TGTGCCAGCAGTACAGGGATTGGTACTGAAGCCTCCTTT. Translated: CASSTGIGTEASF.

In this sample, this clonotype turned up many times. This chain uses TRBV7-9 with TRBJ2-1; 9 nucleotides align to TRBD1. The V gene end was trimmed by 5 bases and the J gene end by 6 bases; junction bases not matched to a gene: 8. The length of the CDR3 is 15 residues. Germline CDR1 SEHNR, CDR2 FQNEAQ (reference sequence). The CDR3 loop reads CASSPDRGIINEQFF. The DNA for the CDR3 is TGTGCCAGCAGCCCGGACAGGGGTATCATCAATGAGCAGTTCTTC. The full variable domain, rest sourced from reference TRBV7-9 and TRBJ2-1, is DTGVSQNPRHKITKRGQNVTFRCDPISEHNRLYWYRQTLGQGPEFLTYFQNEAQLEKSRLLSDRFSAERPKGSFSTLEIQRTEQGDSAMYLCASSPDRGIINEQFFGPGTRLTVL.

This clonotype was picked up many times. The rearrangement links TRBV5-1 to TRBJ1-5, with a possible D match to TRBD1 (5 bases). Trimming removed 5 bases at V and 0 bases at J, with 12 bases between. Germline V gene sequence: CDR1 SGHRS, CDR2 YFSETQ. The CDR3 runs 15 residues. As DNA, the CDR3 is TGCGCCAGCAGTTCCACAGGTGATAGCAATCAGCCCCAGCATTTT. Amino acid sequence: CASSSTGDSNQPQHF.

This clonotype appeared many times. The V call is TRBV5-5, the J call TRBJ2-2; D perhaps matches TRBD2 (6 bases). The CDR3 totals 15 residues. Germline CDR1 reads SGHKS; CDR2 reads YYEKEE (reference sequence). With 4 bases removed from V and 5 bases from J, the gap between germline ends came to 15 bases. CDR3: CASSLPLGTTGELFF. The CDR3 DNA reads TGTGCCAGCAGCCTCCCCTTGGGGACTACCGGGGAGCTGTTTTTT.

This clonotype was detected many times. The chain combines TRBV3-1 with TRBJ2-2, with D possibly being TRBD2 (6 bases). The V end was cut by 6 bases, the J end by 5 bases, with 13 bases between. The CDR3 is 14 residues long. Germline loops: CDR1 LGHDT, CDR2 YNNKEL (reference sequence). The CDR3 DNA is TGTGCCAGCAGGCGGGGAGTTCGTACCGGGGAGCTGTTTTTT. Its translation is CASRRGVRTGELFF.

This clonotype has a count of ten or more. This chain connects TRBV7-2 to TRBJ2-6, with 11 nucleotides matching TRBD2. The CDR3 runs 19 residues. CDR1 SGHTA and CDR2 FQGNSA come from the germline V gene. V gave up 1 base and J gave up 0 bases; unmatched junction bases: 5. CDR3 bases: TGTGCCAGCAGCTTAGGTGCTAGCGGGAGGCTCTCTGGGGCCAACGTCCTGACTTTC. Translated, it gives CASSLGASGRLSGANVLTF.

This clonotype was detected ten times or more. The gene calls are TRBV6-5 and TRBJ2-3; tentatively, D is TRBD2 (7 bases). Germline V gives CDR1 MNHEY, CDR2 SVGAGI. V was clipped by 6 bases and J by 4 bases, with 17 bases between them. The CDR3 contains 15 residues. CDR3 in amino acids: CASSPKGGLADTQYF. DNA for the CDR3: TGTGCCAGCAGCCCAAAGGGGGGGCTCGCAGATACGCAGTATTTT.

There are many counts of this clonotype. This sequence joins TRBV7-2 and TRBJ2-7, with D perhaps matching TRBD2 (5 bases). V shed 5 bases and J shed 5 bases, with 10 bases lying between them. This CDR3 contains 12 residues. CDR1 and CDR2 from the germline V gene are SGHTA and FQGNSA. CDR3 loop: CASSATRHEQYF. The DNA for the CDR3 is TGTGCCAGCAGCGCTACTAGGCACGAGCAGTACTTC.

This clonotype was seen repeatedly, ten times or more. This chain links TRBV7-9 with TRBJ2-1, with 10 nucleotides matching TRBD2. The CDR3 is 13 residues long. V lost 5 bases to trimming and J lost 9 bases; unmatched junction nucleotides: 4. The germline V gene has CDR1 SEHNR and CDR2 FQNEAQ (reference sequence). CDR3: CASSPIAGGEQFF. CDR3 coding DNA: TGTGCCAGCAGCCCGATAGCGGGAGGTGAGCAGTTCTTC.

This clonotype appeared many times. The chain uses TRBV6-6 and TRBJ1-2; no definite D call. The germline V gene encodes CDR1 MNHNY and CDR2 SVGAGI (reference sequence). The CDR3 contains 11 residues. V lost 6 bases, J lost 3 bases, and 5 bases lay in between. The CDR3 protein is CASRLHYGYTF. CDR3 nucleotides: TGTGCCAGCAGGCTACACTATGGCTACACCTTC.

About this clonotype: A much bigger clone sits one base away, suggesting this may be a read error. This chain links TRBV12-3 or TRBV12-4 with TRBJ2-1, with a possible D match to TRBD1 (6 bases). The CDR3 contains 15 residues. CDR3 sequence: CTSLYQGHPYNEQFF. CDR3 DNA sequence: TGTACCAGCTTATATCAGGGGCACCCCTACAATGAGCAGTTCTTC.

This clonotype was observed many times. The chain has TRBV12-3 or TRBV12-4 and TRBJ2-2, with D perhaps TRBD1 (5 bases). The CDR3 has 13 residues. Trimming shortened V by 7 bases and J by 8 bases, and 14 bases separated the two germline ends. The CDR3 DNA follows: TGTGCCAGCACGCGGAATCAGGGAGGGGAGCTGTTTTTT. The encoded protein is CASTRNQGGELFF.

This clonotype was observed many times. V gene TRBV12-3 or TRBV12-4 combines with J gene TRBJ2-1, with 9 nucleotides matching TRBD2. This CDR3 comprises 15 residues. V lost 5 bases, J lost 5 bases, and 7 bases stayed unmatched. The CDR3 here is CASSGRTSVHNEQFF. The CDR3 nucleotides read TGTGCCAGCAGTGGCCGGACTAGCGTACACAATGAGCAGTTCTTC.